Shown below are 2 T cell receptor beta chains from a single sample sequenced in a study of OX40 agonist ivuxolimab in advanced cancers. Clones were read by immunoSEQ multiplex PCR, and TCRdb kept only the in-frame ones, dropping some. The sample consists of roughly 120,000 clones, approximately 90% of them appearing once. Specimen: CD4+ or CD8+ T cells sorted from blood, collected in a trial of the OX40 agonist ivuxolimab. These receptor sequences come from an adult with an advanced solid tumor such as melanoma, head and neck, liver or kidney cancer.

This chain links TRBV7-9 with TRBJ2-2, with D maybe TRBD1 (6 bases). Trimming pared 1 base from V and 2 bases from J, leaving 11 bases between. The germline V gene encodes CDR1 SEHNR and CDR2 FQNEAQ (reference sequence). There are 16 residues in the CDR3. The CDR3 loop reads CASSLDRAGNTGELFF. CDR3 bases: TGTGCCAGCAGCTTAGACAGGGCTGGAAACACCGGGGAGCTGTTTTTT.

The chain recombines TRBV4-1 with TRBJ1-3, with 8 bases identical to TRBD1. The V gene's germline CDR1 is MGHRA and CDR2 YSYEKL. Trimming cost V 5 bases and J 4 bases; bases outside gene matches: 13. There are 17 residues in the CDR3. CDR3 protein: CASSSAAGGAGGNTIYF. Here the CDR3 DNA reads TGCGCCAGCAGCAGCGCGGCAGGGGGCGCGGGGGGAAACACCATATATTTT.